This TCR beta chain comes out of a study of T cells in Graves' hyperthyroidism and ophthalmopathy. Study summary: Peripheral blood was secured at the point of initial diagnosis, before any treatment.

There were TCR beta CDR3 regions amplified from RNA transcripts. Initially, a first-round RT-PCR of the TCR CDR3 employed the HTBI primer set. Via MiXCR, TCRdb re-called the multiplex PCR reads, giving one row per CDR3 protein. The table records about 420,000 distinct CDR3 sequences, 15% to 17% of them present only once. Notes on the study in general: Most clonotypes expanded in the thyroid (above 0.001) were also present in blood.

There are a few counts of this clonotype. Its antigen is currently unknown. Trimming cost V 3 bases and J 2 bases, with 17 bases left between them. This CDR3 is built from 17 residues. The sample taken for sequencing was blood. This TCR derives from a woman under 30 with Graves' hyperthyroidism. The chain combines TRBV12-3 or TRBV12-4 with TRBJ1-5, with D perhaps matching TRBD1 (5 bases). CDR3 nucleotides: TGTGCCAGCAGTTTTGACAGCCTAAAAGGGGGCAATCAGCCCCAGCATTTT. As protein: CASSFDSLKGGNQPQHF.